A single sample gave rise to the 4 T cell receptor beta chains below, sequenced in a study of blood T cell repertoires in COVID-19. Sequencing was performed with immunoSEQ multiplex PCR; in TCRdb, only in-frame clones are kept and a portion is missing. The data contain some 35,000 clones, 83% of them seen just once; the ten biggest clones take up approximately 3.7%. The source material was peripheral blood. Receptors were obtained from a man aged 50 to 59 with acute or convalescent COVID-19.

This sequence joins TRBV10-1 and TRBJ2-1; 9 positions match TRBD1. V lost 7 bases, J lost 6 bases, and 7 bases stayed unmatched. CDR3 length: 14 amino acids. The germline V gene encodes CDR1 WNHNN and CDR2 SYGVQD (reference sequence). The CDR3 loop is CASKGGQGSNEQFF. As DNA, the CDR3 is TGCGCCAGCAAAGGGGGACAGGGATCCAATGAGCAGTTCTTC.

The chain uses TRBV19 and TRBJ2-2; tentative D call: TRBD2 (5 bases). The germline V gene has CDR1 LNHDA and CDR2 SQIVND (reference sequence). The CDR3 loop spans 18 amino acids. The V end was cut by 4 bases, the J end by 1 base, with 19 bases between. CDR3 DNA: TGTGCCAGTAGTAAACTAGTCCAACACCTTGAGAACACCGGGGAGCTGTTTTTT. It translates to CASSKLVQHLENTGELFF.

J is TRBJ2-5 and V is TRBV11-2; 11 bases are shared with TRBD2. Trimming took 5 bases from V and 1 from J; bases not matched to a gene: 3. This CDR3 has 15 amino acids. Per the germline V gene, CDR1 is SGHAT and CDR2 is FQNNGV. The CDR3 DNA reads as TGTGCCAGCAGCCCCGGGACTAGCGGCCAAGAGACCCAGTACTTC. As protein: CASSPGTSGQETQYF.

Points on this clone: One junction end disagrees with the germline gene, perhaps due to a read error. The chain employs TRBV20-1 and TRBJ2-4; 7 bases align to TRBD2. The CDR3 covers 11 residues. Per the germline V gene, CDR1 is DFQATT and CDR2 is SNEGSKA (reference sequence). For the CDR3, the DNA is TGCAGTGTTAGAATGGGGGGGATTCAGTACTTC. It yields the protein CSVRMGGIQYF.